The rows below give T cell receptor beta chains drawn from one sample of a study of T cells in Graves' hyperthyroidism and ophthalmopathy. TCRdb re-analysed the multiplex PCR reads in MiXCR, keeping a single row per CDR3 protein. Among 370,000 or so distinct CDR3 sequences listed, approximately 14% were seen once. Sequenced: blood. These TCRs come from a woman between 18 and 30 years old with Graves' hyperthyroidism that later progressed to Graves' ophthalmopathy. CDR3s include the opening cysteine and the closing phenylalanine or tryptophan. A D gene is named only where the DNA matches it firmly. Some rows have no size entry. The others give once, few or many, or a class for an expanded clone.

cdr3_length j_call clone_size v_call d_call cdr3_nt cdr3_aa
15 TRBJ2-1 many TRBV29-1 TRBD2 TGCAGCGTTGATAGCGGGACTAGCTTGATCAATGAGCAGTTCTTC CSVDSGTSLINEQFF
15 TRBJ1-2 few TRBV7-6 NA TGTGCCAGCAGCCCCCACCTCGGCGACAGCTATGGCTACACCTTC CASSPHLGDSYGYTF
13 TRBJ1-5 many TRBV28 NA TGTGCCAGCCTTGGGGGTGCCTATCAGCCCCAGCATTTT CASLGGAYQPQHF
11 TRBJ2-5 many TRBV6-1 NA TGTGCCCGGCGAGGTGGGGAGACCCAGTACTTC CARRGGETQYF
18 TRBJ2-2 many TRBV28 NA TGTGCCAGCAGTTTAAGGGGGGGACTTCTCCTGGCCACCGGGGAGCTGTTTTTT CASSLRGGLLLATGELFF
10 TRBJ1-1 NA TRBV9 NA TGTGCCAGAAGGGTGACTGAAGCTTTCTTT CARRVTEAFF
13 TRBJ2-7 few TRBV6-1 NA TGTGCCAGCAGCAACCGGGGGATCTACGAGCAGTACTTC CASSNRGIYEQYF
14 TRBJ2-1 few TRBV20-1 TRBD1 TGCAGTGCTAGAAAGGGACAGGGGAAGAATGAGCAGTTCTTC CSARKGQGKNEQFF
16 TRBJ2-1 NA TRBV18 NA TGTGCCAGCTCACCCCTACAGGCGGGCTCCTACAATGAGCAGTTCTTC CASSPLQAGSYNEQFF
13 TRBJ2-2 NA TRBV20-1 NA TGCAGTGTCTCGGGAGACGATACCGGGGAGCTGTTTTTT CSVSGDDTGELFF
12 TRBJ2-7 NA TRBV10-3 NA TGTGCCATCAGCCCGACTAGTAACGAGCAGTACTTC CAISPTSNEQYF
16 TRBJ1-4 few TRBV6-1 TRBD1 TGTGCCAGCAGTGAAGCGCGCGGGACAGGGCATGAAAAACTGTTTTTT CASSEARGTGHEKLFF
15 TRBJ2-7 many TRBV27 TRBD1 TGTGCCAGCAGTTTGGGACAGAAGGAACCCTACGAGCAGTACTTC CASSLGQKEPYEQYF
15 TRBJ2-2 few TRBV3-1 NA TGTGCCAGCAGCCAACGGACAGCGAACACCGGGGAGCTGTTTTTT CASSQRTANTGELFF
14 TRBJ2-3 many TRBV20-1 NA TGCAGTGCTAGAGGCTGGGACGAGACAGATACGCAGTATTTT CSARGWDETDTQYF
14 TRBJ2-7 NA TRBV15 TRBD1 TGTGCCACCAGCGGGGACAGGGGGCCCTACGAGCAGTACTTC CATSGDRGPYEQYF
13 TRBJ2-7 NA TRBV4-1 TRBD2 TGCGCCAGCAGCCAGACGGGAGGAGCCGAGCAGTACTTC CASSQTGGAEQYF
16 TRBJ2-2 NA TRBV28 NA TGTGCCAGCAGCCCCTTCTCACGCCACCGCCGCGGGGAGCTGTTTTTT CASSPFSRHRRGELFF
15 TRBJ1-2 many TRBV28 NA TGTGCCAGCAGACCTTTTCCGGGCGCTAACTATGGCTACACCTTC CASRPFPGANYGYTF
14 TRBJ2-5 many TRBV9 TRBD1 TGTGCCAGCAGCGGACAGGGTCTACAAGAGACCCAGTACTTC CASSGQGLQETQYF
13 TRBJ2-5 few TRBV14 NA TGTGCCAGCAGCCAACTCACATTCGAGACCCAGTACTTC CASSQLTFETQYF
16 TRBJ1-5 NA TRBV20-1 NA TGCAGTGCTAGTCCGGGGGCAGGGAAGGGCAATCAGCCCCAGCATTTT CSASPGAGKGNQPQHF
16 TRBJ2-3 NA TRBV28 NA TGTGCCAGCAGTTTATATGGCAGGGTGATAGCAGATACGCAGTATTTT CASSLYGRVIADTQYF
16 TRBJ2-5 few TRBV5-1 TRBD2 TGCGCCAGCAGCTCGGGAGCGGGAGGCCACCAAGAGACCCAGTACTTC CASSSGAGGHQETQYF
14 TRBJ2-1 NA TRBV6-4 NA TGTGCCAGCAGTGATAGTACCGGGACGAGTGAGCAGTTCTTC CASSDSTGTSEQFF
13 TRBJ2-1 few TRBV27 TRBD2 TGTGCCAGCCGGGGACTAGCGAGGGAAGAGCAGTTCTTC CASRGLAREEQFF
18 TRBJ2-3 many TRBV2 TRBD2 TGTGCCAGCAACGCCGAGCTAGCGGGAGAATGGGGCACAGATACGCAGTATTTT CASNAELAGEWGTDTQYF
17 TRBJ2-7 NA TRBV5-1 TRBD2 TGCGCCAGCAGCTTGGTAGATAGCGGGAGGTTCTCCTACGAGCAGTACTTC CASSLVDSGRFSYEQYF
16 TRBJ2-5 few TRBV5-1 TRBD2 TGCGCCAGCAGCTTGGGGACTAGCGGGATTGGCGAGACCCAGTACTTC CASSLGTSGIGETQYF
17 TRBJ2-7 NA TRBV5-1 TRBD2 TGCGCCAGCAGCTTGGGTCCGACTAGCGCAAGCTCCTACGAGCAGTACTTC CASSLGPTSASSYEQYF
15 TRBJ2-7 many TRBV20-1 NA TGCAGTGCTACCTCAATGACTGGGAGCTCCTACGAGCAGTACTTC CSATSMTGSSYEQYF
15 TRBJ1-1 many TRBV28 NA TGTGCCAGCACCCTGGTATGGGGTTCCGACACTGAAGCTTTCTTT CASTLVWGSDTEAFF
12 TRBJ2-7 many TRBV2 TRBD1 TGTGCCAGCAGACGACAGGGGGCCGGGCAGTACTTC CASRRQGAGQYF
13 TRBJ1-2 few TRBV7-2 NA TGTGCCAGCAGTAAAGGATACAACTATGGCTACACCTTC CASSKGYNYGYTF
15 TRBJ2-3 many TRBV7-9 TRBD1 TGTGCCAGCAGCTCCCGGGACAGGGGGCCAGATACGCAGTATTTT CASSSRDRGPDTQYF
15 TRBJ2-5 NA TRBV24-1 TRBD2 TGTGCCACCAGTAGGACTAGCGGGTACCAAGAGACCCAGTACTTC CATSRTSGYQETQYF
14 TRBJ1-1 NA TRBV10-3 NA TGTGCCATCAGTGAGTCTGCCGGGGGGACTGAAGCTTTCTTT CAISESAGGTEAFF
15 TRBJ1-3 few TRBV6-6 NA TGTGCCAGCAGTTACGAGGGGCTCTCTGGAAACACCATATATTTT CASSYEGLSGNTIYF